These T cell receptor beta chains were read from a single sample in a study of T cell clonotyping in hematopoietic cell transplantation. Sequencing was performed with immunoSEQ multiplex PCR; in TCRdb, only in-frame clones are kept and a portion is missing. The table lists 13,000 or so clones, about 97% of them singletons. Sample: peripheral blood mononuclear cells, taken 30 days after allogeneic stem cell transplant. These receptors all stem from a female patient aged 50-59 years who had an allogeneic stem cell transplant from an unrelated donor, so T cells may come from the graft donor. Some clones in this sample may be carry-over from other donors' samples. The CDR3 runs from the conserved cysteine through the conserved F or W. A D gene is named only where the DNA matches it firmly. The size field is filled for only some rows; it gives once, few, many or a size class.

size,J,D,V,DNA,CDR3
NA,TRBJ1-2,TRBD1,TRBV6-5,TGTGCCAGCAGTTACTCCGGGACAGTCTATGGCTACACCTTC,CASSYSGTVYGYTF
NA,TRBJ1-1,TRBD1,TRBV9,TGTGCCAGCAGCGTAGCTAGGGGGCCAGTGTTGAACACTGAAGCTTTCTTT,CASSVARGPVLNTEAFF
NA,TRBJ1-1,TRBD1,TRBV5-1,TGCGCCAGCAGCTTGTTTGGGACAGGGAAAAACACTGAAGCTTTCTTT,CASSLFGTGKNTEAFF
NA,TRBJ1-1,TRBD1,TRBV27,TGTGCCAGCAGTCCAAACAGGGGCACTGAAGCTTTCTTT,CASSPNRGTEAFF
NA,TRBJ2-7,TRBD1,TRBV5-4,TGTGCCAGCAGCCCCCCGGGGACAGGGTTACACGAGCAGTACTTC,CASSPPGTGLHEQYF
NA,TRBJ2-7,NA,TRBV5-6,TGTGCCAGCAGCTTTATCGTCACAGGGACCGAGCAGTACTTC,CASSFIVTGTEQYF
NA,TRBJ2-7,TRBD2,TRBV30,TGTGCCTGGAGTCGGGGGGATCTATACGAGCAGTACTTC,CAWSRGDLYEQYF
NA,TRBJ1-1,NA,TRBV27,TGTGCCAGCAGTGTACGCGGGACGGTTTTGAACACTGAAGCTTTCTTT,CASSVRGTVLNTEAFF
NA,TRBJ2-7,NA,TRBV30,TGTGCCTGGAGTTACTTGCAGGCGTCGTCCTACGAGCAGTACTTC,CAWSYLQASSYEQYF
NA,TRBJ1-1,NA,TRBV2,TGTGCCAGCAGTGATGACATTAACACTGAAGCTTTCTTT,CASSDDINTEAFF
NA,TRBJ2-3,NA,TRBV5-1,TGCGCCAGCAGCTTGGGGGGCAATGGGGATACGCAGTATTTT,CASSLGGNGDTQYF
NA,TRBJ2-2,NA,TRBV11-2,TGTGCCAGCAGCTTAGATCGTCAATCGATCGGTTTTACCGGGGAGCTGTTTTTT,CASSLDRQSIGFTGELFF
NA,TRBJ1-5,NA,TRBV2,TGTGCCAGCAGATACAGGGACCTAACGGGCCCCCAGCATTTT,CASRYRDLTGPQHF
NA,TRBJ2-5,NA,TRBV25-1,TGTGCCAGCAGGCTCCAAGAGACCCAGTACTTC,CASRLQETQYF
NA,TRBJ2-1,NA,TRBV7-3,TGTGCCAGCAGCTTAAGGCCGGGCGGCAATGAGCAGTTCTTC,CASSLRPGGNEQFF
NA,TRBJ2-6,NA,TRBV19,TGTGCCAGTACCAGGACTACAGGGTCCTCTGGGGCCAACGTCCTGACTTTC,CASTRTTGSSGANVLTF
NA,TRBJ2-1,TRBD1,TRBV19,TGTGCCAGTAGTATTAACAGGGGCTATGAGCAGTTCTTC,CASSINRGYEQFF
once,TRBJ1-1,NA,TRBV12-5,TGTGCTAGTGGTCCACCCGCCTGGGACACTGAAGCTTTCTTT,CASGPPAWDTEAFF
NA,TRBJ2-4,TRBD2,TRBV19,TGTGCTAGTAGGGCCAATAGCGGGAGCTGGGAGAACATTCAGTACTTC,CASRANSGSWENIQYF
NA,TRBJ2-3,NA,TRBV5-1,TGCGCCAGCCGGGGGATTCCGTACCACACAGATACGCAGTATTTT,CASRGIPYHTDTQYF
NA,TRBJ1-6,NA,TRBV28,TGTGCCAGCAGAACCGGGGGCCTACCCCTCCACTTT,CASRTGGLPLHF